This is a list of T cell receptor beta chains from one sample in a study of T cell responses to AZD1222 COVID-19 vaccine. Assay used: immunoSEQ multiplex PCR; TCRdb lists only in-frame clones, some missing. This sample yields approximately 190,000 clones, of which around 94% are seen a single time; 1% to 1.5% belongs to the top ten. The sample consisted of peripheral blood, taken on day 0 of AZD1222 vaccination. The receptor source for this set is an adult in good health. CDR3s include the opening cysteine and the closing phenylalanine or tryptophan. D genes are given only for firm matches. The size of a clone is reported for some rows only, either as once, few or many, or as a class for expanded clones.

d_call	j_call	clone_size	v_call	cdr3_nt	cdr3_aa
TRBD1	TRBJ2-2	once	TRBV5-5	TGTGCCAGCAGCTTGGGGCCGAACCTAGGGACAGGAGCGAACACCGGGGAGCTGTTTTTT	CASSLGPNLGTGANTGELFF
NA	TRBJ1-5	once	TRBV11-3	TGTGCCAGCAGCCTTAGGGGGGATCAGCCCCAGCATTTT	CASSLRGDQPQHF
NA	TRBJ1-2	NA	TRBV3-1/TRBV3-2	TGTGCCAGCAATGGGGGTATACAGGGCCGCTATGGCTACACCTTC	CASNGGIQGRYGYTF
TRBD1	TRBJ2-7	NA	TRBV7-9	TGTGCCAGCGGGACAGGGACGTCCTACGAGCAGTACTTC	CASGTGTSYEQYF
TRBD1	TRBJ1-2	NA	TRBV3-1/TRBV3-2	TGTGCCAGCAGCACGGGACAGCAGATCCACGGCTACACCTTC	CASSTGQQIHGYTF
NA	TRBJ1-6	NA	TRBV18	TGTGCCAGCTCACCAGTACAGGGTAATTCACCCCTCCACTTT	CASSPVQGNSPLHF
TRBD1	TRBJ1-6	NA	TRBV5-6	TGTGCCAGCAGCTTACTTGCCGGGACAGGGAATTCACCCCTCCACTTT	CASSLLAGTGNSPLHF
TRBD1	TRBJ1-2	NA	TRBV18	TGTGCCAGCTCACCGCAGGGGGCAGAGGGCTACACCTTC	CASSPQGAEGYTF
TRBD1	TRBJ2-5	NA	TRBV30	TGTGCCTGGAGTATGGCCGGGACAGGGAGGGGGCAAGAGACCCAGTACTTC	CAWSMAGTGRGQETQYF
TRBD2	TRBJ2-3	NA	TRBV9	TGTGCCAGCAGCGTGATGGGGACTAGCGGCCGCACAGATACGCAGTATTTT	CASSVMGTSGRTDTQYF
NA	TRBJ1-2	NA	TRBV24-1	TGTGCCACCAGTGATGAGGACAATGGGAACTATGGCTACACCTTC	CATSDEDNGNYGYTF
NA	TRBJ2-3	NA	TRBV14	TGTGCCAGCAGCCAAGCGTCCAGGGGTACTACGCAGTATTTT	CASSQASRGTTQYF
TRBD1	TRBJ1-6	NA	TRBV6-1	TGTGCCAGCAGTGAGGGGACAGGGTCGGATTCACCCCTCCACTTT	CASSEGTGSDSPLHF
NA	TRBJ2-4	NA	TRBV12-3/TRBV12-4	TGTGCCAGCACGGCGACAGTCAAAAACATTCAGTACTTC	CASTATVKNIQYF
NA	TRBJ2-1	once	TRBV18	TGTGCCAGCTCACCAAGTACCAGGGGGCAGTTCTTC	CASSPSTRGQFF
TRBD1	TRBJ1-1	NA	TRBV6-6	TGTGCCAGCAGTTCGGACAGGGGGATTGTCACTGAAGCTTTCTTT	CASSSDRGIVTEAFF
NA	TRBJ2-3	NA	TRBV9	TGTGCCAGCAGCGCCCAGAGACAGGGAGGGACGCAGTATTTT	CASSAQRQGGTQYF
TRBD1	TRBJ1-6	NA	TRBV4-2	TGTGCCAGCAGCCAAGATCAGATGGGACAGGGTTTTGCTTCACCCCTCCACTTT	CASSQDQMGQGFASPLHF
NA	TRBJ1-5	NA	TRBV4-3	TGCGCCAGCAGCCAAGACTGGGCGGACAATCAGCCCCAGCATTTT	CASSQDWADNQPQHF
TRBD1	TRBJ1-2	once	TRBV6-6	TGTGCCAGCACCCCGGGAGGGGGCATTAGTGGCTACACCTTC	CASTPGGGISGYTF
NA	TRBJ1-2	NA	TRBV24-1	TGTGCCACCAGTGATCGGACAGAGACCTATGGCTACACCTTC	CATSDRTETYGYTF
NA	TRBJ2-2	NA	TRBV4-2	TGTGCCAGCAGCCAAGTGACGGGGGGCCCCGGGGAGCTGTTTTTT	CASSQVTGGPGELFF
TRBD1	TRBJ1-4	NA	TRBV7-8	TGTGCCAGCAGCTTAGGTGCGGGACAGTCCGAAAAACTGTTTTTT	CASSLGAGQSEKLFF
NA	TRBJ2-3	NA	TRBV13	TGTGCCAGCAGCCGCGGAGGTACGCAGTATTTT	CASSRGGTQYF
TRBD1	TRBJ1-4	NA	TRBV6-6	TGTGCCAGCAGCCCCAAAGACAGGGGTAATGAAAAACTGTTTTTT	CASSPKDRGNEKLFF
TRBD1	TRBJ1-1	NA	TRBV27	TGTGCCAGCAGTGTCGGACAGGTGAGGAACACTGAAGCTTTTTTT	CASSVGQVRNTEAFF
NA	TRBJ2-1	NA	TRBV5-4	TGTGCCAGCAGCTTTCTGCCTGACTCCTACAATGAGCAGTTCTTC	CASSFLPDSYNEQFF
TRBD1	TRBJ2-1	NA	TRBV2	TGTGCCAGCAGTTCCGGACAGGGAAGGGATGAGCAGTTCTTC	CASSSGQGRDEQFF
TRBD1	TRBJ2-3	NA	TRBV20-1	TGCAGTGCTAGTTATCGGACAGGGTCCGATACGCAGTATTTT	CSASYRTGSDTQYF
TRBD1	TRBJ2-3	NA	TRBV6-5	TGTGCCAGCAGTTACAGGGGACAGGCCCACACAGATACGCAGTATTTT	CASSYRGQAHTDTQYF
NA	TRBJ2-7	NA	TRBV7-9	TGTGCCAGCAGCTCTCCTACTCCAGGGCTCTACGAGCAGTACTTC	CASSSPTPGLYEQYF
NA	TRBJ1-2	NA	TRBV7-9	TGTGCCAGCACCATACATGGAGACTATGGCTACACCTTC	CASTIHGDYGYTF
TRBD1	TRBJ1-6	NA	TRBV5-5	TGTGCCAGCAGTCGACAACCGACAGGGGGAAATTCACCCCTCCACTTT	CASSRQPTGGNSPLHF
TRBD1	TRBJ2-3	NA	TRBV15	TGTGCCACCAGCAGAGATTACAGGGGTACGCAGTATTTT	CATSRDYRGTQYF
NA	TRBJ1-1	NA	TRBV19	TGTGCCAGTAACACGGGGTTCGGCACTGAAGCTTTCTTT	CASNTGFGTEAFF
NA	TRBJ2-7	NA	TRBV9	TGTGCCAGCAGCGTAGACGGGACCACGGTCCGGGAGCAGTACTTC	CASSVDGTTVREQYF
NA	TRBJ1-5	NA	TRBV27	TGTGCCAGCAGTTTATCTAGAAATCAGCCCCAGCATTTT	CASSLSRNQPQHF
NA	TRBJ1-5	NA	TRBV11-2	TGTGCCAGCAGCTTAAGAGGGGCTTGGGATCAGCCCCAGCATTTT	CASSLRGAWDQPQHF
NA	TRBJ1-1	NA	TRBV13	TGTGCCAGCAGCCCTCGAAGCGGGAACACTGAAGCTTTCTTT	CASSPRSGNTEAFF
NA	TRBJ2-2	once	TRBV12-3/TRBV12-4	TGTGCCAGCAGTCAACAGAACACCGGGGAGCTGTTTTTT	CASSQQNTGELFF
TRBD1	TRBJ2-4	NA	TRBV6-6	TGTGCCAGCAGCGGACAGGGGATATTGGCCAAAAACATTCAGTACTTC	CASSGQGILAKNIQYF
NA	TRBJ2-7	NA	TRBV19	TGTGCCAGTAGCGGGCAGATGGGGGGCCCCTACGAGCAGTACTTC	CASSGQMGGPYEQYF
TRBD1	TRBJ2-1	NA	TRBV5-1	TGCGCCAGCAACCGGGGACAGAGCTACAATGAGCAGTTCTTC	CASNRGQSYNEQFF
TRBD1	TRBJ1-2	NA	TRBV28	TGTGCCAGCAGACCCGGGACAGGGAATTATGGCTACACCTTC	CASRPGTGNYGYTF
TRBD1	TRBJ1-5	NA	TRBV6-1	TGTGCCAGCAGTGCGGCCTTAGTGGACAGGGGCCCTAATCAGCCCCAGCATTTT	CASSAALVDRGPNQPQHF
NA	TRBJ2-6	NA	TRBV18	TGTGCCAGCTCCCCCCGGGACGGGAGCTTCTCTGGGGCCAACGTCCTGACTTTC	CASSPRDGSFSGANVLTF
TRBD1	TRBJ1-1	NA	TRBV12-5	TGTGCTAGTGGTTTGGTACGGATGATGGGACAGGGGTTGAACACTGAAGCTTTCTTT	CASGLVRMMGQGLNTEAFF
NA	TRBJ1-5	NA	TRBV15	TGTGCCACTAGACCCGTTACAGGGAGCAATCAGCCCCAGCATTTT	CATRPVTGSNQPQHF
NA	TRBJ1-2	NA	TRBV11-2	TGTGCCAGCAGCCCTCAGTACGCCTATGGCTACACCTTC	CASSPQYAYGYTF
NA	TRBJ1-5	NA	TRBV28	TGTGCCAGCAGTCCCGCGGGGCCCCAGCATTTT	CASSPAGPQHF
NA	TRBJ1-6	once	TRBV18	TGTGCCAGCTCACCTTCCGGCCGGTCACCCCTCCACTTT	CASSPSGRSPLHF
TRBD1	TRBJ2-7	NA	TRBV9	TGTGCCAGCAGCGCCGGACAGGGCCCCTACGAGCAGTACTTC	CASSAGQGPYEQYF
NA	TRBJ2-2	NA	TRBV27	TGTGCCAGCAGTTTATCGGGGGCTAGCGGAAAAACCGGGGAGCTGTTTTTT	CASSLSGASGKTGELFF
NA	TRBJ1-3	NA	TRBV10-1	TGCGCCATGGGGACGTCCTCCTTCTCTGGAAACACCATATATTTT	CAMGTSSFSGNTIYF
NA	TRBJ1-1	NA	TRBV6-2/TRBV6-3	TGTGCCAGCAGTGCGGGACTGCTGAACACTGAAGCTTTCTTT	CASSAGLLNTEAFF
NA	TRBJ2-5	NA	TRBV4-1	TGCGCCAGCAGCCAGTTTGGCAGGGAAGAGACCCAGTACTTC	CASSQFGREETQYF
NA	TRBJ2-7	NA	TRBV7-2	TGTGCCAGCAGCTTTTTCTCCTACGAGCAGTACTTC	CASSFFSYEQYF
NA	TRBJ2-3	NA	TRBV11-2	TGTGCCAGCAGCTTACTCCGGGGATCTAGCACAGATACGCAGTATTTT	CASSLLRGSSTDTQYF
NA	TRBJ1-2	few	TRBV25-1	TGTGCCAGCAGTGACCCAGGGGCTGGCTACACCTTC	CASSDPGAGYTF
NA	TRBJ2-7	NA	TRBV9	TGTGCCAGCAGCGTCTCAGGGGGGAAGTACGAGCAGTACTTC	CASSVSGGKYEQYF